Sequencing of this T cell receptor beta chain was carried out in a study of T-cell reconstitution after alpha-beta-depleted transplantation in children. Findings and caveats of the study: Reported findings indicate that, about two months after transplant, alpha-beta T cells came from several hundred expanded clones, which were derived from non-depleted graft cells. Where some patients showed high TCRbeta diversity at day 60, it came from recipient T cells and thymic progenitors that had survived. Once a year had passed after transplant, T-cell counts and diversity came mostly from newly produced T cells.

This clonotype was counted only a few times. Its antigen remains unknown. Researchers prepared the TCRbeta library using unique molecular identifiers, the study reports. TCRdb used MiXCR to reprocess the PCR reads, holding one entry per CDR3 protein. The top ten hold around a third of the sample, which has 610,000 or so distinct CDR3 sequences, 27% seen once. The sequences come from PBMCs, collected before TCRalphabeta/CD19-depleted stem cell transplant. This TCR derives from a boy less than two years old with Wiskott-Aldrich syndrome, due to receive a stem cell transplant.

The CDR3 coding sequence is TGCAGTGCTAGAAAACTAGCGGGGAGACCCAATGAGCAGTTCTTC. Translating gives CSARKLAGRPNEQFF. This chain connects TRBV20-1 to TRBJ2-1; 10 positions match TRBD2. With 2 bases clipped from V and 6 bases from J, the junction kept 7 bases outside the gene matches. The CDR3 totals 15 residues. Germline V CDR1 and CDR2: DFQATT, SNEGSKA (reference sequence).